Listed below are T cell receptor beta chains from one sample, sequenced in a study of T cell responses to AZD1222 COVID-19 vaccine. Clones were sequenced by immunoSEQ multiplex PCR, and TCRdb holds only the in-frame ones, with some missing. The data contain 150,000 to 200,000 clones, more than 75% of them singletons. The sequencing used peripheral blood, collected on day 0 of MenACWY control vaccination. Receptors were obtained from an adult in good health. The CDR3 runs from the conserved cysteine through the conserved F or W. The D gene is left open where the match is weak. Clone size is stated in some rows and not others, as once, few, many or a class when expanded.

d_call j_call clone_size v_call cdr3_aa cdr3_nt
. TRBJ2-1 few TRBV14 CASSPASIQSNEQFF TGTGCCAGCAGCCCCGCCTCGATCCAGAGTAATGAGCAGTTCTTC
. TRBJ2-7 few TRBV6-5 CASSRPTGRQYF TGTGCCAGCAGTCGCCCTACAGGGAGGCAGTACTTC
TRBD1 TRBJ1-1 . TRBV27 CASSPGQGATEAFF TGTGCCAGCAGCCCCGGACAGGGGGCTACTGAAGCTTTCTTT
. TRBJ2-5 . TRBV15 CATSRDGSGGETQYF TGTGCCACCAGCAGAGATGGAAGTGGGGGCGAGACCCAGTACTTC
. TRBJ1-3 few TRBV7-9 CASSYQALTHRAGNTIYF TGTGCCAGCAGCTACCAGGCCCTCACCCACCGCGCGGGAAACACCATATATTTT
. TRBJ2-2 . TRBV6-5 CASSYRTGKTGELFF TGTGCCAGCAGTTACCGTACAGGGAAGACCGGGGAGCTGTTTTTT
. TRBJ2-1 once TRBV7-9 CATIRDNEQFF TGTGCCACCATCCGGGACAATGAGCAGTTCTTC
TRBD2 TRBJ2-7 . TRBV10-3 CAISESASGGSYEQYF TGTGCCATCAGTGAGTCCGCTAGCGGGGGGTCCTACGAGCAGTACTTC
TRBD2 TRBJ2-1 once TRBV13 CASSLSLAGRDEQFF TGTGCCAGCAGCTTAAGTCTAGCGGGGCGGGATGAGCAGTTCTTC
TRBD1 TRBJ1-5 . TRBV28 CASSLMRLGQGDHQPQHF TGTGCCAGCAGTTTAATGAGACTAGGACAGGGGGACCATCAGCCCCAGCATTTT
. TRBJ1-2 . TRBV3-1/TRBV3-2 CASSQGSGINGYTF TGTGCCAGCAGCCAAGGGTCAGGAATTAATGGCTACACCTTC
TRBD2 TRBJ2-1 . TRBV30 CAWSGTSGDNEQFF TGTGCCTGGAGTGGGACTAGCGGGGACAATGAGCAGTTCTTC
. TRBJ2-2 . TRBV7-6 CASSPRPEANTGELFF TGTGCCAGCAGCCCACGGCCAGAAGCGAACACCGGGGAGCTGTTTTTT
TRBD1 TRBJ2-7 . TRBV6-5 CASRPGTGLYEQYF TGTGCCAGCAGACCCGGGACAGGGCTGTACGAGCAGTACTTC
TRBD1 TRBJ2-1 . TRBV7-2 CASSSGQGVYNEQFF TGTGCCAGCAGCTCGGGACAGGGGGTTTACAATGAGCAGTTCTTC
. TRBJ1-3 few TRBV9 CASSAKEQGTGNTIYF TGTGCCAGCAGCGCAAAGGAACAGGGAACTGGAAACACCATATATTTT
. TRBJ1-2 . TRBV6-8 CASSYRGSGDYGYTF TGTGCCAGCAGTTACAGGGGATCAGGGGACTATGGCTACACCTTC
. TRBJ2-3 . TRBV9 CASSTSGWGDTQYF TGTGCCAGCAGCACTAGTGGGTGGGGAGATACGCAGTATTTT
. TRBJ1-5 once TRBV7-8 CASSFGQSNQPQHF TGTGCCAGCAGCTTCGGGCAGAGCAATCAGCCCCAGCATTTT
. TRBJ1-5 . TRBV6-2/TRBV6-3 CASSYTFSGVYSNQPQHF TGTGCCAGCAGTTACACATTTTCAGGGGTCTATAGCAATCAGCCCCAGCATTTT
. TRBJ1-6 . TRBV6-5 CASSQKAGSPLHF TGTGCCAGCAGTCAGAAGGCAGGCTCACCCCTCCACTTT
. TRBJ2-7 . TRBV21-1 CASSKVLAGGWYEQYF TGTGCCAGCAGCAAAGTACTAGCGGGAGGTTGGTACGAGCAGTACTTC
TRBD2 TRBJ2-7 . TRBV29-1 CSAGTSGAHEQYF TGCAGCGCTGGGACTAGCGGGGCCCACGAGCAGTACTTC
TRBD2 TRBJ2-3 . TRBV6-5 CASQGGGADTQYF TGTGCCAGCCAGGGCGGGGGGGCCGATACGCAGTATTTT
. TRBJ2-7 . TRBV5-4 CASSREEGRYEQYF TGTGCCAGCAGCCGCGAGGAGGGGCGATACGAGCAGTACTTC
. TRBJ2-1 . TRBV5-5 CASSLAGGEQFF TGTGCCAGCAGCTTGGCCGGCGGTGAGCAGTTCTTC
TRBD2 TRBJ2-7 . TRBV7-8 CASSSGLAAIMSYEQYF TGTGCCAGCAGCTCTGGGCTAGCGGCAATTATGTCCTACGAGCAGTACTTC
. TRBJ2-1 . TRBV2 CASHRVNEQFF TGTGCCAGTCACAGGGTTAATGAGCAGTTCTTC
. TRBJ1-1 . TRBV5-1 CASSLVVGDTEAFF TGCGCCAGCAGCTTGGTCGTGGGGGACACTGAAGCTTTCTTT
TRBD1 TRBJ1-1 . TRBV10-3 CAIRPPTGGNTEAFF TGTGCCATCAGACCCCCGACAGGGGGGAACACTGAAGCTTTCTTT
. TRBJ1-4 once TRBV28 CASGRADNEKLFF TGTGCCTCAGGACGGGCTGATAATGAAAAACTGTTTTTT
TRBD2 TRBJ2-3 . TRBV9 CASSPYGAGELDTQYF TGTGCCAGCAGCCCCTACGGAGCGGGAGAACTTGATACGCAGTATTTT
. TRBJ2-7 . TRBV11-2 CASSLVDYEQYF TGTGCCAGCAGCTTAGTCGACTACGAGCAGTACTTC
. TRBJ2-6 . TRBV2 CASSEGLLRSGANVLTF TGTGCCAGCAGTGAAGGACTCCTCCGGTCCGGGGCCAACGTCCTGACTTTC
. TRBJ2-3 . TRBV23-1 CASPRPGGFTDTQYF TGCGCCAGCCCGAGACCTGGGGGCTTCACAGATACGCAGTATTTT
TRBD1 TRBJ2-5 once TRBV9 CASSVDPGQGVLETQYF TGTGCCAGCAGCGTAGATCCGGGACAGGGCGTATTGGAGACCCAGTACTTC
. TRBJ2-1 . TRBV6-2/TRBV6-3 CASSYSTGAAYNEQFF TGTGCCAGCAGTTACTCGACCGGGGCAGCCTACAATGAGCAGTTCTTC
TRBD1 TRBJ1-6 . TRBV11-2 CASSPWRTGGNSPLHF TGTGCCAGCAGCCCATGGCGGACAGGGGGCAATTCACCCCTCCACTTT
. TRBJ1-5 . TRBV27 CASSPRGRANQPQHF TGTGCCAGCAGTCCCCGAGGCAGGGCGAACCAGCCCCAGCATTTT
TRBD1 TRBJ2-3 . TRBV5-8 CASSFGQGLADTQYF TGTGCCAGCAGCTTCGGACAGGGTTTAGCAGATACGCAGTATTTT
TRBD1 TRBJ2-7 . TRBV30 CAWSVSGGSYEQYF TGTGCCTGGAGTGTTTCAGGGGGTTCCTACGAGCAGTACTTC
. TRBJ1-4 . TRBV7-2 CASTSGGATNEKLFF TGTGCCAGCACCTCTGGGGGTGCAACTAATGAAAAACTGTTTTTT
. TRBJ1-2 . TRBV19 CASRGTRPGYTF TGTGCCAGTAGGGGGACGCGCCCCGGCTACACCTTC
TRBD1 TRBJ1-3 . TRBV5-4 CASATGGGNTIYF TGTGCCAGTGCTACAGGGGGGGGAAACACCATATATTTT
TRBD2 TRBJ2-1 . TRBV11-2 CASSPRLAGDSYNEQFF TGTGCCAGCAGCCCCCGACTAGCGGGGGACTCCTACAATGAGCAGTTCTTC
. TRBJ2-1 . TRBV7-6 CASSIGGNEQFF TGTGCCAGCAGCATAGGGGGGAATGAGCAGTTCTTC
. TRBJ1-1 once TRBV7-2 CASSLYGGGKWNTEAFF TGTGCCAGCAGCTTATATGGCGGGGGTAAATGGAACACTGAAGCTTTCTTT
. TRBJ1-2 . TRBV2 CASMGRVDYGYTF TGTGCCAGCATGGGGAGAGTGGACTATGGCTACACCTTC
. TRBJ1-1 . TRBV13 CASSFGRSTEAFF TGTGCCAGCAGCTTCGGACGGAGCACTGAAGCTTTCTTT
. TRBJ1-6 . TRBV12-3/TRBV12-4 CASSQNYNSPLHF TGTGCCAGCAGTCAGAACTATAATTCACCCCTCCACTTT
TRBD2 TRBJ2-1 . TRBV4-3 CASSQGLTSGRYNEQFF TGCGCCAGCAGCCAAGGGTTGACTAGCGGGCGATACAATGAGCAGTTCTTC
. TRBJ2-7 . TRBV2 CASPAASDFSYEQYF TGTGCCAGTCCAGCAGCTTCGGACTTCTCCTACGAGCAGTACTTC
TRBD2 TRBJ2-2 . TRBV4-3 CASSQDLPSGGGTGELFF TGCGCCAGCAGCCAAGATCTCCCTAGCGGGGGGGGCACCGGGGAGCTGTTTTTT